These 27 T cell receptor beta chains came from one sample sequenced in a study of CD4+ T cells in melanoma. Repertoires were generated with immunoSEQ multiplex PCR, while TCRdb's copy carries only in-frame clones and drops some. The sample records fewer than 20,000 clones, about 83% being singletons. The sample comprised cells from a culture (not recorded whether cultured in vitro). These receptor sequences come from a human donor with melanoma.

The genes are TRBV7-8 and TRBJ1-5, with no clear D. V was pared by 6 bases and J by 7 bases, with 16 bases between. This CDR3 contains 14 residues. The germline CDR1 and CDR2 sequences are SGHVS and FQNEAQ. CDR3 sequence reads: CASSRPGFGQPQHF. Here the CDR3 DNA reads TGTGCCAGCAGTCGACCTGGTTTCGGGCAGCCCCAGCATTTT. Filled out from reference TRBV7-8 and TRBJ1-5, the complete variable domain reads GAGVSQSPRYKVAKRGQDVALRCDPISGHVSLFWYQQALGQGPEFLTYFQNEAQLDKSGLPSDRFFAERPEGSVSTLKIQRTQQEDSAVYLCASSRPGFGQPQHFGDGTRLSIL.

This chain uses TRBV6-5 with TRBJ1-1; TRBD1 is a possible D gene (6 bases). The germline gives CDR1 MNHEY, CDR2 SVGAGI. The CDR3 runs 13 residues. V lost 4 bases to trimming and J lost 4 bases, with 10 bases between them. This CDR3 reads CASSFRGITEAFF. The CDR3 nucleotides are TGTGCCAGCAGTTTCAGGGGAATCACTGAAGCTTTCTTT.

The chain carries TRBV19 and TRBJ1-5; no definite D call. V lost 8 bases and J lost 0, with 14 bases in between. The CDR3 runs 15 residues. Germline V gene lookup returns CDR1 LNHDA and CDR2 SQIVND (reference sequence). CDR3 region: CASGKAVYSNQPQHF. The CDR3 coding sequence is TGTGCCAGTGGTAAGGCGGTTTATAGCAATCAGCCCCAGCATTTT.

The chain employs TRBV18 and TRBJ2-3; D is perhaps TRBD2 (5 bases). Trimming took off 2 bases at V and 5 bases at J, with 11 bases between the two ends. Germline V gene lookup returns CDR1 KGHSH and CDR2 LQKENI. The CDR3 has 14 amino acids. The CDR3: CASSPYASGDTQYF. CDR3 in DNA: TGTGCCAGCTCACCATATGCGAGCGGAGATACGCAGTATTTT.

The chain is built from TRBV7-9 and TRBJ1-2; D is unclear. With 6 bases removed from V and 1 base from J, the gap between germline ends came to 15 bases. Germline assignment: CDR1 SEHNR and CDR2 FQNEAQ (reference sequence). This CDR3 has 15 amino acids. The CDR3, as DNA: TGTGCCAGCAGGTACAAAGGGCAGTATAACTATGGCTACACCTTC. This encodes CASRYKGQYNYGYTF. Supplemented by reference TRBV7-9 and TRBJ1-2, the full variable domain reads DTGVSQNPRHKITKRGQNVTFRCDPISEHNRLYWYRQTLGQGPEFLTYFQNEAQLEKSRLLSDRFSAERPKGSFSTLEIQRTEQGDSAMYLCASRYKGQYNYGYTFGSGTRLTVV.

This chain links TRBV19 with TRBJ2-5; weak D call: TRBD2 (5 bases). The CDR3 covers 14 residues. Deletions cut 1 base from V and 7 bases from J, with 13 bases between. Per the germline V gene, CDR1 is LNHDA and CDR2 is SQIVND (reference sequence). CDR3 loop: CASSIVAGVVTQYF. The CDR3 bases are TGTGCCAGTAGTATAGTGGCGGGCGTAGTGACCCAGTACTTC.

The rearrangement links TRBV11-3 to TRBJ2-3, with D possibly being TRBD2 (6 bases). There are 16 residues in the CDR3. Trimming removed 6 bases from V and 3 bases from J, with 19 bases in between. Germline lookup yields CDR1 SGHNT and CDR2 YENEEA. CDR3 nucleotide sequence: TGTGCCAGCAGTCCCCAAGGCCTGACTAGTACAGATACGCAGTATTTT. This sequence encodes CASSPQGLTSTDTQYF. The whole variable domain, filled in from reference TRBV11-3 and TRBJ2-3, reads EAGVVQSPRYKIIEKKQPVAFWCNPISGHNTLYWYLQNLGQGPELLIRYENEEAVDDSQLPKDRFSAERLKGVDSTLKIQPAELGDSAVYLCASSPQGLTSTDTQYFGPGTRLTVL.

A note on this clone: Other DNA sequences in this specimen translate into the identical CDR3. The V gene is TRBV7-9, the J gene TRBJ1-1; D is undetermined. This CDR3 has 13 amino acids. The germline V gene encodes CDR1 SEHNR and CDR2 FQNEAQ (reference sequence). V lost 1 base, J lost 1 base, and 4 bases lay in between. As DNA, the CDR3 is TGTGCCAGCAGCTTAGGACGGAACACTGAAGCTTTCTTT. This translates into CASSLGRNTEAFF. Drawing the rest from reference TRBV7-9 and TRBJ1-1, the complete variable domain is DTGVSQNPRHKITKRGQNVTFRCDPISEHNRLYWYRQTLGQGPEFLTYFQNEAQLEKSRLLSDRFSAERPKGSFSTLEIQRTEQGDSAMYLCASSLGRNTEAFFGQGTRLTVV.

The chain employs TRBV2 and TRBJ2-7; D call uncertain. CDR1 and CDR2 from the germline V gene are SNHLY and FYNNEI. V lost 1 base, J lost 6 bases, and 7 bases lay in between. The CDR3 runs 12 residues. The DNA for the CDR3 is TGTGCCAGCAGTGAAGAGGTAGGCGAGCAGTACTTC. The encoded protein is CASSEEVGEQYF.

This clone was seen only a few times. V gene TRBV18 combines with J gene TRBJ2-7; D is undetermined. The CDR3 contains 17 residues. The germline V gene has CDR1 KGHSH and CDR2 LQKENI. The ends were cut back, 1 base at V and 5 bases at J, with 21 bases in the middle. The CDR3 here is CASSPLSQTSLRDEQYF. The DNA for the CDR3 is TGTGCCAGCTCACCACTATCCCAGACTTCCTTAAGGGACGAGCAGTACTTC.

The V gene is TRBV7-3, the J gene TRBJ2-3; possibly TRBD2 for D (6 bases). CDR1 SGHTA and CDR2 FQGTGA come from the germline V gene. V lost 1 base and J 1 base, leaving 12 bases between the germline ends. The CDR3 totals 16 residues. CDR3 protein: CASSLSFGGGTDTQYF. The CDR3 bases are TGTGCCAGCAGCTTAAGTTTTGGCGGGGGCACAGATACGCAGTATTTT.

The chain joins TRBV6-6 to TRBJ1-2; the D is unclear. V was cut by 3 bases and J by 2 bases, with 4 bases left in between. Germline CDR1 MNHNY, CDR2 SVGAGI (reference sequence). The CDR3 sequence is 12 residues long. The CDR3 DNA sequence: TGTGCCAGCAGTTATAGGAACTATGGCTACACCTTC. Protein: CASSYRNYGYTF.

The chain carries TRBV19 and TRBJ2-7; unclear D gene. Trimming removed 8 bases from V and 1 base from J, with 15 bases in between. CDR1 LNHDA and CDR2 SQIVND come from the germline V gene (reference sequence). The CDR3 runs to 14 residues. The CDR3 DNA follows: TGTGCCAGTTTTACCTACAGATTTTCCTACGAGCAGTACTTC. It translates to CASFTYRFSYEQYF.

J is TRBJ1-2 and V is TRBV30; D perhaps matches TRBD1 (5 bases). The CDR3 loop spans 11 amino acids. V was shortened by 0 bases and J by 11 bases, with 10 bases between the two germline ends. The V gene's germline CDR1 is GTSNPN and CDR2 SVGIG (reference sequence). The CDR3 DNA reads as TGTGCCTGGAGTGTAGGGGCCCGATACACCTTC. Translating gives CAWSVGARYTF.

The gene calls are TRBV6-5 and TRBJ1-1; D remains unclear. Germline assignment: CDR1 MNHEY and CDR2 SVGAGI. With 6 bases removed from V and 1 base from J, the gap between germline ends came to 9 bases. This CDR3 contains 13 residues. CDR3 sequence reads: CASRPRENTEAFF. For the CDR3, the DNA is TGTGCCAGCAGGCCACGGGAGAACACTGAAGCTTTCTTT.

CDR3 sequence: CASSRLGHQGNEKLFF. The CDR3 DNA reads TGTGCCAGCAGCCGCCTCGGACACCAGGGGAATGAAAAACTGTTTTTT. The V call is TRBV7-9, the J call TRBJ1-4; a weak D match, TRBD1 (6 bases). Deletions cut 5 bases from V and 5 bases from J, with 18 bases between. Germline V gene sequence: CDR1 SEHNR, CDR2 FQNEAQ (reference sequence). This CDR3 has 16 residues. Together with reference TRBV7-9 and TRBJ1-4, the CDR3 gives the full variable domain: DTGVSQNPRHKITKRGQNVTFRCDPISEHNRLYWYRQTLGQGPEFLTYFQNEAQLEKSRLLSDRFSAERPKGSFSTLEIQRTEQGDSAMYLCASSRLGHQGNEKLFFGSGTQLSVL.

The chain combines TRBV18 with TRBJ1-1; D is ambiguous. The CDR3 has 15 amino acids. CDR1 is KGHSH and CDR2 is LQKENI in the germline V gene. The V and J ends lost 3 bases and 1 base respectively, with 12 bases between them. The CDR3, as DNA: TGTGCCAGCTCACCGAGGACTGCCAAGAACACTGAAGCTTTCTTT. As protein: CASSPRTAKNTEAFF.

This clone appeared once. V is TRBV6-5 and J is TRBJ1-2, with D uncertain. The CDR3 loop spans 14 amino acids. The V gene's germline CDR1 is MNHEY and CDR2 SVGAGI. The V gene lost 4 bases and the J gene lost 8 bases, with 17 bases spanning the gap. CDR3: CASSSPSFSQGYTF. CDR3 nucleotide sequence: TGTGCCAGCAGTTCCCCGTCCTTTAGCCAGGGCTACACCTTC.

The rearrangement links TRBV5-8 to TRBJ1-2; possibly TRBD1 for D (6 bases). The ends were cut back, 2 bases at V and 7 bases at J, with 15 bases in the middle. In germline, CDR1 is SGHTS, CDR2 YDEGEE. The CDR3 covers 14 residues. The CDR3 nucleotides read TGTGCCAGCAGCTTTGGGGGGCCCGTGGGTGGCTACACCTTC. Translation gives CASSFGGPVGGYTF.

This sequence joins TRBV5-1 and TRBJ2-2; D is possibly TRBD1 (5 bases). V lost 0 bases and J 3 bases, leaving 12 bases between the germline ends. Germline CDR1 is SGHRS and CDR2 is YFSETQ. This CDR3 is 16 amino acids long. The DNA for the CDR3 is TGCGCCAGCAGCTTGGACCCATCAGGGTACACCGGGGAGCTGTTTTTT. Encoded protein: CASSLDPSGYTGELFF.

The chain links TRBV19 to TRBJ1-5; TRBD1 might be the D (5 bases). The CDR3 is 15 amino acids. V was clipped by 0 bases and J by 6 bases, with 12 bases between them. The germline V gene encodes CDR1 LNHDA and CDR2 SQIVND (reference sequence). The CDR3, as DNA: TGTGCCAGTAGTATAGATCGGGGGGACCCTCAGCCCCAGCATTTT. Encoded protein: CASSIDRGDPQPQHF. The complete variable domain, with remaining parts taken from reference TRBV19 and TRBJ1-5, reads DGGITQSPKYLFRKEGQNVTLSCEQNLNHDAMYWYRQDPGQGLRLIYYSQIVNDFQKGDIAEGYSVSREKKESFPLTVTSAQKNPTAFYLCASSIDRGDPQPQHFGDGTRLSIL.

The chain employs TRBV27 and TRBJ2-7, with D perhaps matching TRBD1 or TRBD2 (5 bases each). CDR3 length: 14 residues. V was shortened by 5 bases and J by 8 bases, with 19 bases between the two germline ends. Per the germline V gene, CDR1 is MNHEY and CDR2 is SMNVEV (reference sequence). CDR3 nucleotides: TGTGCCAGCAGTCCCGATTATGGGACCCCGCAGCAGTACTTC. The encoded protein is CASSPDYGTPQQYF.

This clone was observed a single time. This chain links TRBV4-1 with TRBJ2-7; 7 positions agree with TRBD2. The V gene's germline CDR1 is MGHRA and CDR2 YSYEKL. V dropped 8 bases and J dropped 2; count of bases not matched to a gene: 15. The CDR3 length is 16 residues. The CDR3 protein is CASSTIRGVTTYEQYF. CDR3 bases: TGCGCCAGCTCCACTATCCGGGGGGTGACGACCTACGAGCAGTACTTC.

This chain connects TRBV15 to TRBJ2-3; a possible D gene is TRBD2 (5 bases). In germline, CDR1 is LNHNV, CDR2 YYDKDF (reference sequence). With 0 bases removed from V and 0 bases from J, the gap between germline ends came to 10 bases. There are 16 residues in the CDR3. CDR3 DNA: TGTGCCACCAGCAGAGATCGGGGTCCTAGCACAGATACGCAGTATTTT. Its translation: CATSRDRGPSTDTQYF.

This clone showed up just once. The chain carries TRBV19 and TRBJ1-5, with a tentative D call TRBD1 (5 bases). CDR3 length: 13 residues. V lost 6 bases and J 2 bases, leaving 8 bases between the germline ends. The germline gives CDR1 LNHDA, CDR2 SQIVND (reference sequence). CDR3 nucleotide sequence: TGTGCCAGTAGAGGACACGGCAATCAGCCCCAGCATTTT. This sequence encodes CASRGHGNQPQHF. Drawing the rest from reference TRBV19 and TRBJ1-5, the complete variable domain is DGGITQSPKYLFRKEGQNVTLSCEQNLNHDAMYWYRQDPGQGLRLIYYSQIVNDFQKGDIAEGYSVSREKKESFPLTVTSAQKNPTAFYLCASRGHGNQPQHFGDGTRLSIL.

The CDR3, as DNA: TGTGCCTGGAGGCCCAAGGGTGATAGCAATCAGCCCCAGCATTTT. Its translation is CAWRPKGDSNQPQHF. The chain combines TRBV30 with TRBJ1-5; D ambiguous. The germline V gene has CDR1 GTSNPN and CDR2 SVGIG (reference sequence). Trimming took 3 bases from V and 0 from J, leaving 12 bases between them. The CDR3 has 15 residues.

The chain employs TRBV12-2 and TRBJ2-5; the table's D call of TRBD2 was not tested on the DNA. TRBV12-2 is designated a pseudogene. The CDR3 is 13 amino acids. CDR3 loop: CARAGGPGETQYF. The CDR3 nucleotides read TGTGCAAGAGCGGGGGGGCCCGGAGAGACCCAGTACTTC.